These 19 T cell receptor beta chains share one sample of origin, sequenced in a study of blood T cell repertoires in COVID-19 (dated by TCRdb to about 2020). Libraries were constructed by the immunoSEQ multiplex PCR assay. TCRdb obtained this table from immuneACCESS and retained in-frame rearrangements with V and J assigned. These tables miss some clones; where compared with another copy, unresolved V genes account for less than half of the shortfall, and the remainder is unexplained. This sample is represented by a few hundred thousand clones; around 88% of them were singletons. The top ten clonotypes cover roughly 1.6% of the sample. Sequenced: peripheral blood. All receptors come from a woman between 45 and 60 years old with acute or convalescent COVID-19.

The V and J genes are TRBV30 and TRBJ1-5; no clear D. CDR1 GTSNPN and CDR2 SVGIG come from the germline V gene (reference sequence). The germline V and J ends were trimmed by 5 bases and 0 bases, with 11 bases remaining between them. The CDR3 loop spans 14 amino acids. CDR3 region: CAWEEANSNQPQHF. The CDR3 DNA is TGTGCCTGGGAGGAGGCCAATAGCAATCAGCCCCAGCATTTT.

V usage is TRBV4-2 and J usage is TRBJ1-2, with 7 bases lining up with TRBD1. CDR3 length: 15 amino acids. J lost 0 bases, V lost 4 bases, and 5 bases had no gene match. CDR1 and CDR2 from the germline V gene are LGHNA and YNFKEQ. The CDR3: CASSLQGQANYGYTF. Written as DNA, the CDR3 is TGTGCCAGCAGCCTACAAGGACAGGCTAACTATGGCTACACCTTC.

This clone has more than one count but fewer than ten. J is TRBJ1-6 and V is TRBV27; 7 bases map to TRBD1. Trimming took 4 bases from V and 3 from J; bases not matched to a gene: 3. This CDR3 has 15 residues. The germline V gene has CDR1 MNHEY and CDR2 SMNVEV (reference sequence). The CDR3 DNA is TGTGCCAGCAGTTCCGGGACAGTCTATAATTCACCCCTCCACTTT. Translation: CASSSGTVYNSPLHF.

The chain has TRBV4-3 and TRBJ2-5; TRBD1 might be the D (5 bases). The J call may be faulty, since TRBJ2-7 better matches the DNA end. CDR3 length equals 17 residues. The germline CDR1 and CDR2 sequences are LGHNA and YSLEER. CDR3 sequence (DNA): TGCGCCAGCAGCCATTCTGTCCAGTGGACACGAGCCTACGAGCAGTACTTC. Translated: CASSHSVQWTRAYEQYF.

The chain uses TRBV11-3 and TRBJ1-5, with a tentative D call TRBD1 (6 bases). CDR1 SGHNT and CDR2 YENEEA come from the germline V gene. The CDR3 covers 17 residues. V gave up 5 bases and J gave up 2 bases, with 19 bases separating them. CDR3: CASSQAGQKTGNQPQHF. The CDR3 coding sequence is TGTGCCAGCAGCCAAGCGGGACAAAAGACCGGCAATCAGCCCCAGCATTTT. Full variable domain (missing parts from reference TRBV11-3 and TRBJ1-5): EAGVVQSPRYKIIEKKQPVAFWCNPISGHNTLYWYLQNLGQGPELLIRYENEEAVDDSQLPKDRFSAERLKGVDSTLKIQPAELGDSAVYLCASSQAGQKTGNQPQHFGDGTRLSIL.

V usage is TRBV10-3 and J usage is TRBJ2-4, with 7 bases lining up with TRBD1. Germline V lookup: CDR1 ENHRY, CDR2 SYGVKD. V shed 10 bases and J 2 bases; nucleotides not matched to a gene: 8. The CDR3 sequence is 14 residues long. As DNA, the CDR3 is TGTGCCACCCAGACAGGGCAGTCCAAAAACATTCAGTACTTC. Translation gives CATQTGQSKNIQYF.

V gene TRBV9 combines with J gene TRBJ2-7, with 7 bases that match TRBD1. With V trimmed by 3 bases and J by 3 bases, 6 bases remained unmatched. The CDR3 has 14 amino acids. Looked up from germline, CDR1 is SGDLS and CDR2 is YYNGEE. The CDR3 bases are TGTGCCAGCAGCGCCGGACAGGCCCGCTACGAGCAGTACTTC. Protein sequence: CASSAGQARYEQYF.

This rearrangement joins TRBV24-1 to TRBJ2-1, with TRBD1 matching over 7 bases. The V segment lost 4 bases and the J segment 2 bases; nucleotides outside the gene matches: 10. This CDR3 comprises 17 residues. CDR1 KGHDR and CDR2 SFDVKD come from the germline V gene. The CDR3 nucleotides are TGTGCCACCAGTGACCCTAAACAGGGGCCGACCTACAATGAGCAGTTCTTC. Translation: CATSDPKQGPTYNEQFF.

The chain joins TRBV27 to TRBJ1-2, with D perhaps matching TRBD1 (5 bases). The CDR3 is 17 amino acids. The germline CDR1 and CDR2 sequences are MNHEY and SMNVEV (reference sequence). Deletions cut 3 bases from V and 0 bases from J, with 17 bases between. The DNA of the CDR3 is TGTGCCAGCAGTTTTCTTTGGGGCCAGGCGACTAACTATGGCTACACCTTC. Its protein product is CASSFLWGQATNYGYTF.

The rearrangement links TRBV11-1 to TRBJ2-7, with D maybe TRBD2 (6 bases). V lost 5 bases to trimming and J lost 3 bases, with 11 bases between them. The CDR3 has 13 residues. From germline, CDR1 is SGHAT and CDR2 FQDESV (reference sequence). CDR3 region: CASSAGTFYEQYF. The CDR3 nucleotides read TGTGCCAGCAGCGCTGGGACTTTCTACGAGCAGTACTTC.

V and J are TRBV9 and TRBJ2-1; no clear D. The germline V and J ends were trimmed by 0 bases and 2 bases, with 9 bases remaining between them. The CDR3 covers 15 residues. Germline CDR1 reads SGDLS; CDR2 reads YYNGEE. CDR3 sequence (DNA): TGTGCCAGCAGCGTAGGGAGTCTCCCCTACAATGAGCAGTTCTTC. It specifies CASSVGSLPYNEQFF.

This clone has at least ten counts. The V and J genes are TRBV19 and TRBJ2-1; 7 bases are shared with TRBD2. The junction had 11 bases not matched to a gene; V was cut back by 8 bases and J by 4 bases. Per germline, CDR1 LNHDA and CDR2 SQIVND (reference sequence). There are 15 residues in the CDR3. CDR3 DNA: TGTGCCAGTTCATTGAGTAGCGGGCCGTACAATGAGCAGTTCTTC. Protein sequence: CASSLSSGPYNEQFF. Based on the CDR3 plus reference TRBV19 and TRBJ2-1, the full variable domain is DGGITQSPKYLFRKEGQNVTLSCEQNLNHDAMYWYRQDPGQGLRLIYYSQIVNDFQKGDIAEGYSVSREKKESFPLTVTSAQKNPTAFYLCASSLSSGPYNEQFFGPGTRLTVL.

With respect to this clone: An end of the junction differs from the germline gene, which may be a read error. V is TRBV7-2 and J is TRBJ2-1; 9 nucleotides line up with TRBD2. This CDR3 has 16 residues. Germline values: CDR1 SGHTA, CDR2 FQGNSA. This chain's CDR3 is CASNLGSLAGYNEQFF. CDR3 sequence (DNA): TGTGCCAGCAACTTAGGTTCACTAGCGGGCTACAATGAGCAGTTCTTC. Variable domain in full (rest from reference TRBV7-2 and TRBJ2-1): GAGVSQSPSNKVTEKGKDVELRCDPISGHTALYWYRQSLGQGLEFLIYFQGNSAPDKSGLPSDRFSAERTGGSVSTLTIQRTQQEDSAVYLCASNLGSLAGYNEQFFGPGTRLTVL.

CDR3 in amino acids: CASSADTSYAEQFF. The DNA for the CDR3 is TGCGCCAGCAGCGCGGATACTAGCTATGCTGAGCAGTTCTTC. The V and J genes are TRBV5-1 and TRBJ2-1, with D perhaps TRBD2 (6 bases). V lost 4 bases, J lost 9 bases, and 17 bases lay in between. CDR3 size: 14 residues. Germline V CDR1 and CDR2: SGHRS, YFSETQ.

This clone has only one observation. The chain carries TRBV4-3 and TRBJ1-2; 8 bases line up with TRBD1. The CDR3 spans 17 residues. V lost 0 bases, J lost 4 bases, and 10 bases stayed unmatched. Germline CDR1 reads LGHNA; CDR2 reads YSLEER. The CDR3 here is CASSQEGRGQIGYGYTF. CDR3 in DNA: TGCGCCAGCAGCCAAGAGGGCAGGGGGCAAATCGGCTATGGCTACACCTTC.

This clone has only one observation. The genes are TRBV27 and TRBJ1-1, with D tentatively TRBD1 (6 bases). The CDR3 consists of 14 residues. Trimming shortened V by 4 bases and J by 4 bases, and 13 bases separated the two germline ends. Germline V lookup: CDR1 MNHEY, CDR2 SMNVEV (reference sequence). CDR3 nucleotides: TGTGCCAGCAGTTCCACAGGGTTTTTCACTGAAGCTTTCTTT. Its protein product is CASSSTGFFTEAFF.

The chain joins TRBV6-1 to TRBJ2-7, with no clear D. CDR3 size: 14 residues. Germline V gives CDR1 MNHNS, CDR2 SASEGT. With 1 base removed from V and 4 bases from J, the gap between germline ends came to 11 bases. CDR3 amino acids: CASSEGPLGYEQYF. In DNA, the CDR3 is TGTGCCAGCAGTGAAGGACCGCTAGGATACGAGCAGTACTTC.

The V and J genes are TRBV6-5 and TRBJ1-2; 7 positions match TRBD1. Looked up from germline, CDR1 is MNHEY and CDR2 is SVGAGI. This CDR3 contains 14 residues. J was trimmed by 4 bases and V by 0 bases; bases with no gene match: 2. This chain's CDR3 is CASSYSTGPYGYTF. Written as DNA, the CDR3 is TGTGCCAGCAGTTACTCGACAGGGCCCTATGGCTACACCTTC.

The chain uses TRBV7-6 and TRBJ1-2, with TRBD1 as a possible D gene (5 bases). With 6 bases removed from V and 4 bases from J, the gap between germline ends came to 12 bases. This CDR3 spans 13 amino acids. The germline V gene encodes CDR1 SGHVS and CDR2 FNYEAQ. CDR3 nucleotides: TGTGCCAGCAGTAACCAGGGATCCTATGGCTACACCTTC. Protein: CASSNQGSYGYTF.